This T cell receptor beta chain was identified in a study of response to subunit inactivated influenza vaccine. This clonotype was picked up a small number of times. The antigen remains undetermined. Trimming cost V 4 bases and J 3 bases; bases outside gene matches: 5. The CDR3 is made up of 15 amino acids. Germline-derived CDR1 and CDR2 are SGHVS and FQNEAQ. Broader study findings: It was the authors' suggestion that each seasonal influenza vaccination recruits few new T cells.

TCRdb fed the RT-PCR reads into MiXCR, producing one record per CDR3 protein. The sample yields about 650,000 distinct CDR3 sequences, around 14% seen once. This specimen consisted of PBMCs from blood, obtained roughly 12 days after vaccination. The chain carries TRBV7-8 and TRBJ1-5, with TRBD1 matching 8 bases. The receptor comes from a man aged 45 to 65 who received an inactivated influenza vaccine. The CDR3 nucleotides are TGTGCCAGCAGCTCGTACAGGGGGACCAATCAGCCCCAGCATTTT. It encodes CASSSYRGTNQPQHF.